Listed below are T cell receptor beta chains from one sample, sequenced in a study of cytomegalovirus exposure and HLA in healthy donors. Sequencing used immunoSEQ multiplex PCR; TCRdb keeps in-frame clones, though not all of them. The sample includes under 150,000 clones, nearly 80% of them seen just once. The specimen was PBMCs. These TCRs come from a woman in her forties in good health and CMV-seronegative. CDR3s include the opening cysteine and the closing phenylalanine or tryptophan. Each record gives: D gene, clone size, V gene, J gene, CDR3 DNA, CDR3 protein. A D gene is named only where the DNA matches it firmly. Clone sizes are given selectively: once, few, many, or a class where the clone is expanded.

>NA|few|TRBV7-2|TRBJ2-1
TGTGCCAGCAGCTTAGATGTGAGGTATGAGCAGTTCTTC
CASSLDVRYEQFF
>TRBD1|NA|TRBV19|TRBJ1-2
TGTGCCAGCACATCCTGGACAGGGGGCCTTGATGGCTACACCTTC
CASTSWTGGLDGYTF
>TRBD1|few|TRBV29-1|TRBJ2-1
TGCAGCGCTCACAGGGGGGATGGGGGAGAGCAGTTCTTC
CSAHRGDGGEQFF
>NA|few|TRBV13|TRBJ1-3
TGTGCCAGCAGCTTTGGGGCAAGGGGGAGAGCTGGAAACACCATATATTTT
CASSFGARGRAGNTIYF
>NA|NA|TRBV4-1|TRBJ2-1
TGCGCCAGCAGCCAAGTCGAGGACGGGATGGGTAATGAGCAGTTCTTC
CASSQVEDGMGNEQFF
>TRBD1|NA|TRBV6-6|TRBJ1-2
TGTGCCAGCAGAATAGCCTCCGGGACAGGGTATGGCTACACCTTC
CASRIASGTGYGYTF
>NA|NA|TRBV29-1|TRBJ2-5
TGCAGCGCCGGGCGAGGGCAAGAGACCCAGTACTTC
CSAGRGQETQYF
>NA|NA|TRBV28|TRBJ1-2
TGTGCCAGCGGCACAGGGTACTATAGCTACACCTTC
CASGTGYYSYTF
>NA|NA|TRBV7-3|TRBJ1-1
TGTGCCAGCAGCTTAGGGGTTAGGGGAAGCACTGAAGCTTTCTTT
CASSLGVRGSTEAFF
>NA|NA|TRBV27|TRBJ1-2
TGTGCCAGCAGTTTATTGGGGGCGGGTGGCTACACCTTC
CASSLLGAGGYTF
>NA|NA|TRBV10-2|TRBJ1-6
TGCGCCAGCACTGTTTGGGGAGCGGGAGTAGGTTCACCCCTCCACTTT
CASTVWGAGVGSPLHF
>TRBD2|NA|TRBV2|TRBJ2-1
TGTGCCAGCAGGGACAGCGGGAGGCACAATGAGCAGTTCTTC
CASRDSGRHNEQFF
>NA|NA|TRBV7-9|TRBJ1-4
TGTGCCAGCAGCTCCACGGGGGGAAAACTGTTTTTT
CASSSTGGKLFF
>NA|NA|TRBV28|TRBJ1-2
TGTGCCAGCAGTTTGCGGGACTATGGCTACACCTTC
CASSLRDYGYTF
>TRBD1|NA|TRBV5-5|TRBJ1-1
TGTGCCAGCAGCAGGGGGCAGTGGAGTACTGAAGCTTTCTTT
CASSRGQWSTEAFF
>NA|NA|TRBV4-1|TRBJ2-7
TGCGCCAGCAGCCGAACCGCGACAGGTTCCGGCTACGAGCAGTACTTC
CASSRTATGSGYEQYF
>TRBD1|NA|TRBV6-1|TRBJ2-7
TGTGCCAGCAGTGGAATCGGGACAGGGAGACCCTACGAGCAGTACTTC
CASSGIGTGRPYEQYF
>NA|NA|TRBV6-5|TRBJ1-4
TGTGCCAGCAGTTACTCGCAGGTTAATGAAAAACTGTTTTTT
CASSYSQVNEKLFF
>NA|NA|TRBV2|TRBJ2-5
TGTGCCAGCAGGCCCCGGTACATCGGGGAGACCCAGTACTTC
CASRPRYIGETQYF
>TRBD2|NA|TRBV10-3|TRBJ2-7
TGTGCCACCCTGGGGAGGGAGGGAGCGGGAGGATCCGAGCAGTACTTC
CATLGREGAGGSEQYF
>TRBD2|NA|TRBV11-2|TRBJ2-1
TGTGCCAGCAGCTTAGAGCCGGGAGCGGGAGGCCGGTTCTTC
CASSLEPGAGGRFF
>NA|once|TRBV5-4|TRBJ2-1
TGTGCCAGCAGCCTAATCTCCGACTCCTACAATGAGCAGTTCTTC
CASSLISDSYNEQFF
>TRBD1|few|TRBV19|TRBJ1-1
TGTGCCAGTAAAATGGGGACAGGGCCTGAAGCTTTCTTT
CASKMGTGPEAFF
>NA|NA|TRBV18|TRBJ1-5
TGTGCCAGCTCACCACCGAGCGGGGGTGGACAGCCCCAGCATTTT
CASSPPSGGGQPQHF
>NA|NA|TRBV11-2|TRBJ2-7
TGTGCCAGCAGCCCACAAAGAATAAGTTCCGAGCAGTACTTC
CASSPQRISSEQYF
>NA|NA|TRBV4-1|TRBJ1-1
TGCGCCAGCAGCCCCGGGGACACCCGGAACACTGAAGCTTTCTTT
CASSPGDTRNTEAFF
>NA|NA|TRBV5-4|TRBJ2-1
TGTGCCAGCAGGGGGGTGGGGGCGAACAATGAGCAGTTCTTC
CASRGVGANNEQFF
>TRBD2|NA|TRBV5-1|TRBJ2-3
TGCGCCAGCAGCCCGGGACTAGCGGGCGGTGGAGATACGCAGTATTTT
CASSPGLAGGGDTQYF
>TRBD2|NA|TRBV5-1|TRBJ2-2
TGCGCCAGCAGCTCCACAGCGGGAGGCCCATTCGGGGAGCTGTTTTTT
CASSSTAGGPFGELFF
>TRBD1|NA|TRBV25-1|TRBJ2-5
TGTGCCAGCACGGACAGGGGTGGCCAAGAGACCCAGTACTTC
CASTDRGGQETQYF
>NA|once|TRBV28|TRBJ1-2
TGTGCCAGCAGAACGGGGGGCGAGGGGGGCTACACCTTC
CASRTGGEGGYTF
>TRBD2|NA|TRBV7-8|TRBJ2-3
TGTGCCAGCAGCTTAGTGCGGGAGGGGGCAGATACGCAGTATTTT
CASSLVREGADTQYF
>NA|once|TRBV6-5|TRBJ1-1
TGTGCCAGCAGTTCCCGCCGGGACATGAACACTGAAGCTTTCTTT
CASSSRRDMNTEAFF
>NA|NA|TRBV7-8|TRBJ2-3
TGTGCCAGCAGCTTAGCGCTCGGGGATACGCAGTATTTT
CASSLALGDTQYF
>NA|NA|TRBV19|TRBJ1-2
TGTGCCAGTAGGGGGACTACTAACTATGGCTACACCTTC
CASRGTTNYGYTF
>NA|NA|TRBV10-1|TRBJ2-4
TGCGCCAGCAGTGACAGTTCCAAAACCAGTCAGTACTTC
CASSDSSKTSQYF
>NA|NA|TRBV7-8|TRBJ2-4
TGTGCCAGCAGCTTAGTCGAATCGTCAAACAGTCAGTACTTC
CASSLVESSNSQYF
>TRBD2|few|TRBV5-1|TRBJ2-1
TGCGCCAGCAGCTTGGGTGCTAGCGGAGACAATGAGCAGTTCTTC
CASSLGASGDNEQFF
>NA|NA|TRBV7-9|TRBJ1-1
TGTTCCAGCAACAGGGCAGGGGAATTCGGTGCTTTCTTT
CSSNRAGEFGAFF
>TRBD2|NA|TRBV5-1|TRBJ2-5
TGCGCCAGCAGCCCTAGCGGGAGGCCCGGAGAGACCCAGTACTTC
CASSPSGRPGETQYF
>NA|NA|TRBV4-1|TRBJ1-3
TGCGCCAGCAGCCCTTCCGGGAGAGGGGCGAGCTCTGGAAACACCATATATTTT
CASSPSGRGASSGNTIYF
>TRBD1|NA|TRBV18|TRBJ1-6
TGTGCCAGCTCCGGGACAGGGGGAGCCGCTTCAAATTCACCCCTCCACTTT
CASSGTGGAASNSPLHF
>TRBD2|once|TRBV5-4|TRBJ2-2
TGTGCCAGCAGCCGGGGGGTGGGCTCTGAGGGGGAGCTGTTTTTT
CASSRGVGSEGELFF
>TRBD1|NA|TRBV9|TRBJ2-2
TGTGCCAGCAGCGTTGGGGGACAGGGGGCGTACGGGGAGCTGTTTTTT
CASSVGGQGAYGELFF
>NA|NA|TRBV2|TRBJ1-6
TGTGCCAGCAGTGATAGGGGGGGGCGAACGAATTCACCCCTCCACTTT
CASSDRGGRTNSPLHF
>NA|NA|TRBV10-3|TRBJ2-5
TGTGCCATCAGTGAGTTCCTAGGGACAAGGAAGACCCAGTACTTC
CAISEFLGTRKTQYF
>NA|NA|TRBV5-4|TRBJ2-7
TGTGCCAGCAGCTTGCCAGGGGACCACGAGCAGTACTTC
CASSLPGDHEQYF
>NA|NA|TRBV7-8|TRBJ1-2
TGTGCCAGCAGCTTAAATCAAGCCTATGGCTACACCTTC
CASSLNQAYGYTF
>TRBD1|NA|TRBV5-4|TRBJ2-7
TGTGCCAGCAGGGGGGGCCGGACAGGGCCCATCTACGAGCAGTACTTC
CASRGGRTGPIYEQYF
>NA|NA|TRBV7-2|TRBJ1-4
TGTGCCAGCAGCTTTTCGACAGGCAGTAATGAAAAACTGTTTTTT
CASSFSTGSNEKLFF